Listed below are T cell receptor beta chains from one sample, sequenced in a study of blood T cell repertoires in COVID-19. Repertoires were generated with immunoSEQ multiplex PCR, while TCRdb's copy carries only in-frame clones and drops some. The sample carries around 270,000 clones, 70% to 90% recorded once. Sequenced input: PBMCs or T cells enriched from blood (not recorded which). Receptors were obtained from a woman under 40 who had recovered from COVID-19. Both conserved end residues are part of each CDR3. A D gene is named only where the DNA matches it firmly. Size is stated for part of the rows, as once, few or many counts, or as a class when the clone is expanded.

size,J,V,D,CDR3,DNA
NA,TRBJ2-1,TRBV28,NA,CATKHKGGSYNEQFF,TGTGCCACCAAACACAAAGGGGGTTCTTACAATGAGCAGTTCTTC
once,TRBJ1-2,TRBV30,NA,CAWSRRAVHGYTF,TGTGCCTGGAGTCGGAGGGCCGTCCATGGCTACACCTTC
NA,TRBJ2-7,TRBV28,TRBD2,CASSPTVLGGPHEQYF,TGTGCCAGCAGCCCAACCGTTTTGGGAGGGCCCCACGAGCAGTACTTC
NA,TRBJ1-1,TRBV10-1,TRBD1,CASSESGGPAAEAFF,TGCGCCAGCAGTGAGTCAGGGGGCCCGGCCGCTGAAGCTTTCTTT
NA,TRBJ1-2,TRBV29-1,TRBD1,CSVEEGGGTGYGYTF,TGCAGCGTTGAAGAGGGAGGGGGGACAGGGTATGGCTACACCTTC
NA,TRBJ2-5,TRBV18,TRBD1,CASSPPTGYETQYF,TGTGCCAGCTCACCACCGACAGGGTACGAGACCCAGTACTTC
few,TRBJ2-1,TRBV4-1,NA,CASSSGPRGGNEQFF,TGCGCCAGCAGCTCCGGCCCCCGGGGAGGCAATGAGCAGTTCTTC
NA,TRBJ1-5,TRBV2,NA,CASWTANQPQHF,TGTGCCAGCTGGACAGCCAATCAGCCCCAGCATTTT
few,TRBJ2-7,TRBV2,NA,CASSAGYEQYF,TGTGCCAGCAGTGCCGGCTACGAGCAGTACTTC
NA,TRBJ2-2,TRBV30,TRBD2,CARAGIPSGTTGELFF,TGTGCCCGGGCAGGGATCCCTAGCGGGACCACCGGGGAGCTGTTTTTT
NA,TRBJ2-7,TRBV5-1,TRBD1,CASSGGTGGNEQYF,TGCGCCAGCAGCGGGGGGACAGGGGGCAACGAGCAGTACTTC
NA,TRBJ2-1,TRBV5-1,NA,CASSLARIYNEQFF,TGCGCCAGCAGCTTGGCGAGGATCTACAATGAGCAGTTCTTC
NA,TRBJ1-1,TRBV7-6,NA,CASSLTVNTEAFF,TGTGCCAGCAGCTTAACGGTGAACACTGAAGCTTTCTTT
NA,TRBJ1-2,TRBV7-9,NA,CASSPGTEYGYTF,TGTGCCAGCAGTCCCGGGACTGAGTATGGCTACACCTTC
few,TRBJ1-2,TRBV9,NA,CASSVRDMKAGYTF,TGTGCCAGCAGCGTCCGGGACATGAAGGCAGGCTACACCTTC
NA,TRBJ1-2,TRBV29-1,NA,CSVASLANYGYTF,TGCAGCGTTGCTAGCCTAGCTAACTATGGCTACACCTTC
NA,TRBJ1-1,TRBV7-6,NA,CASSDYPRATEAFF,TGTGCCAGCAGCGACTATCCTCGAGCGACTGAAGCTTTCTTT
few,TRBJ1-2,TRBV2,NA,CASRLDRLNYGYTF,TGTGCCAGCAGATTGGACAGACTAAACTATGGCTACACCTTC
once,TRBJ1-5,TRBV6-4,NA,CASRATGQSNQPQHF,TGTGCCAGCAGAGCGACAGGACAATCCAATCAGCCCCAGCATTTT
once,TRBJ2-3,TRBV12-3/TRBV12-4,NA,CASSGGSTDTQYF,TGTGCCAGCAGTGGCGGGAGCACAGATACGCAGTATTTT
NA,TRBJ1-2,TRBV4-1,TRBD1,CASSQGQGALLYGYTF,TGCGCCAGCAGCCAAGGCCAGGGGGCCCTCTTGTATGGCTACACCTTC
NA,TRBJ1-5,TRBV10-3,NA,CAITGHENQPQHF,TGTGCCATCACCGGACATGAGAATCAGCCCCAGCATTTT
NA,TRBJ2-3,TRBV30,NA,CAWGTGTDTQYF,TGTGCCTGGGGGACTGGCACAGATACGCAGTATTTT
NA,TRBJ2-3,TRBV24-1,NA,CATSDFGGGEGTDTQYF,TGTGCCACCAGTGATTTTGGAGGGGGGGAAGGGACAGATACGCAGTATTTT
once,TRBJ2-3,TRBV5-1,TRBD2,CASSLTPSGGLSDTQYF,TGCGCCAGCAGCTTGACGCCTAGCGGGGGATTGTCAGATACGCAGTATTTT
NA,TRBJ2-2,TRBV4-1,TRBD2,CASSQDLLAGRELFF,TGCGCCAGCAGCCAAGACTTACTAGCGGGGAGGGAGCTGTTTTTT
NA,TRBJ1-4,TRBV5-1,NA,CASSLALANNEKLFF,TGCGCCAGCAGCTTGGCCTTGGCAAATAATGAAAAACTGTTTTTT
NA,TRBJ2-1,TRBV28,NA,CASRPDSSYNEQFF,TGTGCCAGCAGACCCGACAGCTCCTACAATGAGCAGTTCTTC
once,TRBJ1-4,TRBV29-1,NA,CSVRSATNEKLFF,TGCAGCGTCCGGTCCGCAACTAATGAAAAACTGTTTTTT
NA,TRBJ2-7,TRBV7-2,TRBD1,CASSFQGVFIPYEQYF,TGTGCCAGCAGCTTCCAGGGGGTCTTTATACCCTACGAGCAGTACTTC
once,TRBJ2-5,TRBV4-1,NA,CASSGLAGETQYF,TGCGCCAGCAGTGGGCTAGCCGGGGAGACCCAGTACTTC
few,TRBJ2-2,TRBV5-1,TRBD2,CASSALAGGLATGELFF,TGCGCCAGCAGCGCACTAGCGGGAGGGCTGGCCACCGGGGAGCTGTTTTTT
few,TRBJ2-3,TRBV2,NA,CASSETSSGSTDTQYF,TGTGCCAGCAGTGAAACGAGCTCAGGATCCACAGATACGCAGTATTTT
NA,TRBJ2-1,TRBV11-2,NA,CASSLQFSYNEQFF,TGTGCCAGCAGCTTACAGTTTTCCTACAATGAGCAGTTCTTC